These T cell receptor beta chains were read from a single sample in a study of T cells after somatic rescue of genetic block. TCRdb's copy holds only in-frame clones and misses some; the assay was immunoSEQ multiplex PCR. The sample holds about 88,000 clones; 80% to 90% are singletons and the top ten take under 2%. Sequencing used peripheral blood mononuclear cells (PBMCs). These receptors originate from a woman in her late teens or twenties. The conserved cysteine and the conserved F or W are not part of the CDR3 here. The order of the fields is CDR3 protein, J gene, V gene.

CDR3: ASSGKPGQGGQTQY
J: TRBJ2-5
V: TRBV6-1

CDR3: ASYSKQGTEAF
J: TRBJ1-1
V: TRBV18

CDR3: AWSGRDQPQH
J: TRBJ1-5
V: TRBV30

CDR3: ASSVDEGGWYQETQY
J: TRBJ2-5
V: TRBV9

CDR3: RGNQPQH
J: TRBJ1-5
V: TRBV5-3

CDR3: ASSLYTQGQPQH
J: TRBJ1-5
V: TRBV28

CDR3: ATSRDLTGHINEKLF
J: TRBJ1-4
V: TRBV15

CDR3: ASSTSWVGGNEQF
J: TRBJ2-1
V: TRBV28

CDR3: ASSEYRESETQY
J: TRBJ2-5
V: TRBV25-1

CDR3: AAKPPGAGEQF
J: TRBJ2-1
V: TRBV27

CDR3: ASSEGYSGANVLT
J: TRBJ2-6
V: TRBV6-1

CDR3: ASSIRGRALSSYNEQF
J: TRBJ2-1
V: TRBV19

CDR3: ASSSNRDRGGELF
J: TRBJ2-2
V: TRBV25-1

CDR3: ASSLRGGRREIETQY
J: TRBJ2-5
V: TRBV9

CDR3: ASSQGSGSYEQY
J: TRBJ2-7
V: TRBV14

CDR3: ASSQGTNIQY
J: TRBJ2-4
V: TRBV14

CDR3: ASSLDSGRYGYT
J: TRBJ1-2
V: TRBV5-4

CDR3: ASSRSGGLAGVIEF
J: TRBJ2-1
V: TRBV28

CDR3: ASSETSGVREQF
J: TRBJ2-1
V: TRBV10-2

CDR3: ASSQAITDTQY
J: TRBJ2-3
V: TRBV4-3

CDR3: ASSPSGQGNYYGYT
J: TRBJ1-2
V: TRBV9

CDR3: ASRYSQPQH
J: TRBJ1-5
V: TRBV2

CDR3: ASRPLAGASNEQF
J: TRBJ2-1
V: TRBV6-5

CDR3: SVGLDRAIGTQY
J: TRBJ2-3
V: TRBV29-1

CDR3: ASRPEKPRGLEKLF
J: TRBJ1-4
V: TRBV5-8

CDR3: ASSLGRGELSYEQY
J: TRBJ2-7
V: TRBV5-5

CDR3: ASSAPGLVLYEQY
J: TRBJ2-7
V: TRBV28

CDR3: ASSIAGGTDTQY
J: TRBJ2-3
V: TRBV19

CDR3: ASSAFPELDREQY
J: TRBJ2-7
V: TRBV6-1

CDR3: ASGRPGTGRLTEAF
J: TRBJ1-1
V: TRBV10-2

CDR3: ASSGRTGAVNTEAF
J: TRBJ1-1
V: TRBV5-1

CDR3: ASSLYRDTEAF
J: TRBJ1-1
V: TRBV27